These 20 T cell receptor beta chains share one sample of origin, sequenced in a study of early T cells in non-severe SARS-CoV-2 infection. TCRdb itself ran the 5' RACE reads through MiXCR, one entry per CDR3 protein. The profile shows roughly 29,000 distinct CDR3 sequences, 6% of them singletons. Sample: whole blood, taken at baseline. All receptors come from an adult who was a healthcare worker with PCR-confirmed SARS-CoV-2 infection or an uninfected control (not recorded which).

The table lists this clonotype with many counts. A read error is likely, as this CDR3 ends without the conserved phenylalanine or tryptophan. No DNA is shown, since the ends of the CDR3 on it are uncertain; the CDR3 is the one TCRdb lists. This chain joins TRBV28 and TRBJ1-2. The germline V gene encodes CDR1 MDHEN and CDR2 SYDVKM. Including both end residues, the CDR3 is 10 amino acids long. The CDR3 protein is CASSLFECLE.

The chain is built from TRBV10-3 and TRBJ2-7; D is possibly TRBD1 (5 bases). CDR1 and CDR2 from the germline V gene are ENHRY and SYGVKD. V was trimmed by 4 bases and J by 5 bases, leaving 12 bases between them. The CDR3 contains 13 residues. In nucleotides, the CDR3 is TGTGCCATCAGTGCCACTCAGGGAAACGAGCAGTACTTC. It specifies CAISATQGNEQYF.

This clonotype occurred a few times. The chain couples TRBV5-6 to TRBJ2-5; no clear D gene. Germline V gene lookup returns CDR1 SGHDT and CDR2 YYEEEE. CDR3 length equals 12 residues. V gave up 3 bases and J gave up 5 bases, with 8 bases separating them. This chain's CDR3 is CASSSLRETQYF. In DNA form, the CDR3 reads TGTGCCAGCAGCTCTCTCAGGGAGACCCAGTACTTC.

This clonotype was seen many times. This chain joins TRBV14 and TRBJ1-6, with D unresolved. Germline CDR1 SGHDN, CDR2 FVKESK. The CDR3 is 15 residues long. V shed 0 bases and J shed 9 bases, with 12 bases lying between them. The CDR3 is CASSQEMGGISPLHF. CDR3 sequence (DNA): TGTGCCAGCAGCCAAGAAATGGGAGGGATTTCACCCCTCCACTTT.

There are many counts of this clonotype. The CDR3 DNA is TGCGCCAGCAGCTTGCGGGCAGATCGGGGCTACACCTTC. Translation: CASSLRADRGYTF. The chain combines TRBV5-1 with TRBJ1-2; D ambiguous. The CDR3 totals 13 residues. With 1 base removed from V and 8 bases from J, the gap between germline ends came to 12 bases. Per the germline V gene, CDR1 is SGHRS and CDR2 is YFSETQ.

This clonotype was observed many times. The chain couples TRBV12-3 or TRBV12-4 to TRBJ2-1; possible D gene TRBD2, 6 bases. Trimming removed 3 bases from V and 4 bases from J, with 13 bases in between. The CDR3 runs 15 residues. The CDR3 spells CASSFSGTAYNEQFF. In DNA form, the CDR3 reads TGTGCCAGCAGTTTTAGCGGAACGGCGTACAATGAGCAGTTCTTC.

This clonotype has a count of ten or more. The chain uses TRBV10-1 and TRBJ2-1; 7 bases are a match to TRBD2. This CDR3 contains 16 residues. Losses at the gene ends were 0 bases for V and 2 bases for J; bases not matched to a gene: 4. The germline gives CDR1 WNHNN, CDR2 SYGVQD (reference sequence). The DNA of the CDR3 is TGCGCCAGCAGTGAGTCGGCCAGCGGGGCCTACAATGAGCAGTTCTTC. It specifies CASSESASGAYNEQFF.

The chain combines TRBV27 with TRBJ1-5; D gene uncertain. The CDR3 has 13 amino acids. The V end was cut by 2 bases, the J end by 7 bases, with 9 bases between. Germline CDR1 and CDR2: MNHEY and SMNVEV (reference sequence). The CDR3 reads CASSLEWGQPQHF. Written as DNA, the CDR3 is TGTGCCAGCAGTTTAGAATGGGGACAGCCCCAGCATTTT.

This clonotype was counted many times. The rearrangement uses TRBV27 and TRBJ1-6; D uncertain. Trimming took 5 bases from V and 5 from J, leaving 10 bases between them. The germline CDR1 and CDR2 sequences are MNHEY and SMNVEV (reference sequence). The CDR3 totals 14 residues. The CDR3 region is CASSHMAHNSPLHF. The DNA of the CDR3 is TGTGCCAGCAGTCACATGGCTCATAATTCACCCCTCCACTTT.

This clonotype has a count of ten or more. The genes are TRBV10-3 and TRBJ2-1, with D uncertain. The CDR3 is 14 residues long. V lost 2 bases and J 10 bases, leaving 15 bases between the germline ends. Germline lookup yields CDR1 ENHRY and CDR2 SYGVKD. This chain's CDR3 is CAISELPRAGEQFF. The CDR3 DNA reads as TGTGCCATCAGTGAGCTCCCTAGGGCTGGGGAGCAGTTCTTC.

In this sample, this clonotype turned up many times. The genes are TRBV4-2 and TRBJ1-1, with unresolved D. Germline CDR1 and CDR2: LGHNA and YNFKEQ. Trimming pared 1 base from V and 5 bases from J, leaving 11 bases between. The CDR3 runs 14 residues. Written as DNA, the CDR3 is TGTGCCAGCAGCCAAGCAGACCCTGGGACTGAAGCTTTCTTT. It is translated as CASSQADPGTEAFF.

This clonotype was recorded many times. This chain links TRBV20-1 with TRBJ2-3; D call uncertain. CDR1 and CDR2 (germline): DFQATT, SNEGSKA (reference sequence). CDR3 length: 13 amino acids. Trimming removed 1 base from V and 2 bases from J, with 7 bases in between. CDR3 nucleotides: TGCAGTGCTAGAGGGCAGAACACAGATACGCAGTATTTT. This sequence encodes CSARGQNTDTQYF.

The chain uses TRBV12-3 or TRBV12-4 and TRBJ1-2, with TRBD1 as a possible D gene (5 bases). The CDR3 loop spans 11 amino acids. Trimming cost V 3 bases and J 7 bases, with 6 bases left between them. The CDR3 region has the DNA TGTGCCAGCAGTTTTGACAGTGGCTACACCTTC. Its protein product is CASSFDSGYTF.

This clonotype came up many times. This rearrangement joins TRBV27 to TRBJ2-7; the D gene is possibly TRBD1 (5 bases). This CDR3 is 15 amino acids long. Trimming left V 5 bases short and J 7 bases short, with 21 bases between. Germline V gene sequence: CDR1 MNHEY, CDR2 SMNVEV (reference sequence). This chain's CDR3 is CASSITGRSNEEQYF. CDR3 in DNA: TGTGCCAGCAGTATTACAGGTCGTAGCAATGAGGAGCAGTACTTC.

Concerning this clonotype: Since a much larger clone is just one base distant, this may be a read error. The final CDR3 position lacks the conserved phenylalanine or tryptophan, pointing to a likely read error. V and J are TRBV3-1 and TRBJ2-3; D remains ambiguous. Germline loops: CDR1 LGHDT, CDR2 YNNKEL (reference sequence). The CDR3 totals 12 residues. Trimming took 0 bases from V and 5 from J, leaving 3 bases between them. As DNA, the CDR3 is TGTGCCAGCAGCCAAGATTTAGATACGCAGTATTTA. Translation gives CASSQDLDTQYL.

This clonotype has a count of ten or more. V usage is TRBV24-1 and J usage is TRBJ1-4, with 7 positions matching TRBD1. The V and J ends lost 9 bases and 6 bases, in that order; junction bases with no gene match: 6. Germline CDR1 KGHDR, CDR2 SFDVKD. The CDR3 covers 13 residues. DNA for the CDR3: TGTGCCACCCGCTCCGGACAGGATGAAAAACTGTTTTTT. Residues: CATRSGQDEKLFF.

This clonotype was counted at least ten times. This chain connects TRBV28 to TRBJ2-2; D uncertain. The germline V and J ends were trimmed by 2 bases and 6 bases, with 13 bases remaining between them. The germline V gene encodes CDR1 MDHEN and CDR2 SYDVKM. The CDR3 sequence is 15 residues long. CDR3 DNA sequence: TGTGCCAGCAGTTTAGTGACCCCTCGCCCCGGGGAGCTGTTTTTT. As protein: CASSLVTPRPGELFF. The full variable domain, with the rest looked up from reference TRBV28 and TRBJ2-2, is DVKVTQSSRYLVKRTGEKVFLECVQDMDHENMFWYRQDPGLGLRLIYFSYDVKMKEKGDIPEGYSVSREKKERFSLILESASTNQTSMYLCASSLVTPRPGELFFGEGSRLTVL.

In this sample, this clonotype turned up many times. The CDR3 loop reads CASSTDRGDEQYF. The CDR3 nucleotides are TGCGCCAGCAGCACGGACAGGGGGGACGAGCAGTACTTC. J is TRBJ2-7 and V is TRBV5-1; 10 bases map to TRBD1. Germline assignment: CDR1 SGHRS and CDR2 YFSETQ. J lost 5 bases, V lost 4 bases, and 3 bases had no gene match. This CDR3 spans 13 amino acids.

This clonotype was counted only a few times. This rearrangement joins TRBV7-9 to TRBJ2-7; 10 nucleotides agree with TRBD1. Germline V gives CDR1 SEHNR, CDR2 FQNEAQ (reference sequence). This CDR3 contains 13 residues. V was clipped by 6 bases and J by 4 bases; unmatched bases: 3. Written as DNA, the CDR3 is TGTGCCAGCAGGAGGACAGGGGGGTACGAGCAGTACTTC. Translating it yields CASRRTGGYEQYF.

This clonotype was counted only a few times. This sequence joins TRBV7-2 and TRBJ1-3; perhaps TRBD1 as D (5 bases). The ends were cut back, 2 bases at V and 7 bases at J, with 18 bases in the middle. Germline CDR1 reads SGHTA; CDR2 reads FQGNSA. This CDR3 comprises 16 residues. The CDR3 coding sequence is TGTGCCAGCAGCTTACTTCCAGACAGAGGTAGTAACACCATATATTTT. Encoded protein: CASSLLPDRGSNTIYF. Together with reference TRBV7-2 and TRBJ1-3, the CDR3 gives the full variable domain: GAGVSQSPSNKVTEKGKDVELRCDPISGHTALYWYRQSLGQGLEFLIYFQGNSAPDKSGLPSDRFSAERTGGSVSTLTIQRTQQEDSAVYLCASSLLPDRGSNTIYFGEGSWLTVV.